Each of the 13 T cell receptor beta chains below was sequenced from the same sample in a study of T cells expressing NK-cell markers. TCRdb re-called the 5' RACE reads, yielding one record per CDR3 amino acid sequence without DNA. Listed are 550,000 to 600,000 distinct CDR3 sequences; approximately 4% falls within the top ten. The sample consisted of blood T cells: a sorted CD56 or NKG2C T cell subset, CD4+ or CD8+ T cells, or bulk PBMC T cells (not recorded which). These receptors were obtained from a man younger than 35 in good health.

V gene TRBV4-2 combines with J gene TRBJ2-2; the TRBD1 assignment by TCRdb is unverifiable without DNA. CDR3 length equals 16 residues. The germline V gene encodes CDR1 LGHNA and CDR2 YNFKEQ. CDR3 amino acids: CASSQRGDRAAGELFF.

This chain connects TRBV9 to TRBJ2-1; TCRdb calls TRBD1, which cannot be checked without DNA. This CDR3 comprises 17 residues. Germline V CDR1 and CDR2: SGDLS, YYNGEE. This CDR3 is CASSVSQGRRFYNEQFF. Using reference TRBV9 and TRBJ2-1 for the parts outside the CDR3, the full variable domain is DSGVTQTPKHLITATGQRVTLRCSPRSGDLSVYWYQQSLDQGLQFLIQYYNGEERAKGNILERFSAQQFPDLHSELNLSSLELGDSALYFCASSVSQGRRFYNEQFFGPGTRLTVL.

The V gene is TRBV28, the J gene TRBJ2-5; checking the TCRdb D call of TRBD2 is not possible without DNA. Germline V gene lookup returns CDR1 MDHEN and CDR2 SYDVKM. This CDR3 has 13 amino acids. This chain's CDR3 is CASNLLGKETQYF.

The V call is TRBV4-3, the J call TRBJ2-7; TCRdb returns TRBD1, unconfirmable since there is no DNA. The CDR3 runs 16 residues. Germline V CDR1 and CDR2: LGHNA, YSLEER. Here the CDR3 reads CASSQGGRGTTDEQYF.

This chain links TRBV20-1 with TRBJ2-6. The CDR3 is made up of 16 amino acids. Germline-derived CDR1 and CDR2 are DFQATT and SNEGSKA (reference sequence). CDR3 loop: CSARDPGSSGANVLTF.

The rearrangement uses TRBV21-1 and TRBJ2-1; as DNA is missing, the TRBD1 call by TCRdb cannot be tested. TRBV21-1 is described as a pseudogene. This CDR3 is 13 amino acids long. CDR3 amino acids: CASSKGAENEQFF.

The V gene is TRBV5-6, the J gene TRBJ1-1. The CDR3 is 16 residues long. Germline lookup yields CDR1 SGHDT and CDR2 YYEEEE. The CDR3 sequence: CASSLDGGARSTEAFF.

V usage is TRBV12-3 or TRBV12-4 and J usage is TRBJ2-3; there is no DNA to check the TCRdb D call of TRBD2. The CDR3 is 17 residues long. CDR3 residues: CASSFWWPSGSTDTQYF.

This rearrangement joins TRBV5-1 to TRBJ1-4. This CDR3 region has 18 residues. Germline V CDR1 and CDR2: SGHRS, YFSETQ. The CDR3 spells CASSLASIPPTTNEKLFF.

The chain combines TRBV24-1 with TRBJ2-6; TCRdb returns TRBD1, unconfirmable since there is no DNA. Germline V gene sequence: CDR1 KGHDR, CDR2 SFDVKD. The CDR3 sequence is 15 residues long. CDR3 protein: CATSERGPGANVLTF.

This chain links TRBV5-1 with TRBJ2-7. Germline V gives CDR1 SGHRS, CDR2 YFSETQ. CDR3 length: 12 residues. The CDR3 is CASSMDRDEQYF. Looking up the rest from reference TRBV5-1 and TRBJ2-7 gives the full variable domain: KAGVTQTPRYLIKTRGQQVTLSCSPISGHRSVSWYQQTPGQGLQFLFEYFSETQRNKGNFPGRFSGRQFSNSRSEMNVSTLELGDSALYLCASSMDRDEQYFGPGTRLTVT.

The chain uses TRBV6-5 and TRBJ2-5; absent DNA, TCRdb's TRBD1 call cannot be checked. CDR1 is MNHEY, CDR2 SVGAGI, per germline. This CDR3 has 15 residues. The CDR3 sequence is CASSYAGGLQETQYF.

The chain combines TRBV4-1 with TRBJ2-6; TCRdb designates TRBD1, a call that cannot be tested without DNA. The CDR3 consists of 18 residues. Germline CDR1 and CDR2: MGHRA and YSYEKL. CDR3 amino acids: CASSQPGGRGHGANVLTF.